The rows below give T cell receptor beta chains drawn from one sample of a study of patients and donors after allogeneic stem cell transplantation. Each CDR3 protein gets one entry after TCRdb re-called the RT-PCR reads with MiXCR. In the table there are over 350,000 distinct CDR3 sequences, around 16% of which are singletons. The sample consisted of blood, either unsorted or a sorted T cell fraction (not recorded which). These receptors came from a human donor who was either an allogeneic HSCT recipient or a stem cell or donor lymphocyte infusion donor (not recorded which). It is not recorded whose cells these are; they may come from a transplant donor. CDR3s include the opening cysteine and the closing phenylalanine or tryptophan. D genes are given only for firm matches. Size tells how often a clone was seen (once, few, many) or the class of an expanded clone, and some rows leave it out.

TRBJ2-1,TRBD2,few,TRBV7-9,CASRRTSGMGNEQFF,TGTGCCAGCAGGCGGACTAGCGGGATGGGCAATGAGCAGTTCTTC
TRBJ2-7,TRBD2,few,TRBV28,CASSSALAGAYYSYEQYF,TGTGCCAGCAGTTCCGCACTAGCGGGGGCCTATTACTCCTACGAGCAGTACTTC
TRBJ2-3,.,few,TRBV20-1,CSAFLADTQYF,TGCAGTGCTTTTTTAGCGGATACGCAGTATTTT
TRBJ2-3,TRBD2,few,TRBV4-2,CASSQWVAGVSTDTQYF,TGTGCCAGCAGCCAATGGGTCGCGGGGGTTTCCACAGATACGCAGTATTTT
TRBJ2-2,TRBD2,many,TRBV5-6,CARTTSGDTGELFF,TGTGCCAGGACGACTAGCGGGGACACCGGGGAGCTGTTTTTT
TRBJ2-3,.,.,TRBV5-6,CASSLAGIDTQYF,TGTGCCAGCAGCTTGGCCGGGATAGATACGCAGTATTTT
TRBJ2-6,.,.,TRBV5-4,CASSLAISGANVLTF,TGTGCCAGCAGCTTGGCAATCTCTGGGGCCAACGTCCTGACTTTC
TRBJ1-6,.,.,TRBV4-2,CASSQDPRDHSPLHF,TGTGCCAGCAGCCAAGATCCCAGGGATCATTCACCCCTCCACTTT
TRBJ2-7,.,.,TRBV13,CASSFRGGGPYEQYF,TGTGCCAGCAGCTTCAGGGGGGGGGGCCCCTACGAGCAGTACTTC
TRBJ1-4,.,.,TRBV5-1,CASSHGDGGPNEKLFF,TGCGCCAGCAGCCATGGGGATGGGGGCCCTAATGAAAAACTGTTTTTT
TRBJ2-1,.,.,TRBV7-3,CASSPIGVSRIRYNEQFF,TGTGCCAGCAGCCCGATCGGGGTATCTCGGATTCGGTACAATGAGCAGTTCTTC
TRBJ1-2,.,few,TRBV30,CAWSWVYGYTF,TGTGCCTGGAGTTGGGTCTATGGCTACACCTTC
TRBJ1-2,.,.,TRBV7-2,CASSFQPSYGYTF,TGTGCCAGCAGCTTTCAACCGAGCTATGGCTACACCTTC
TRBJ2-2,TRBD1,few,TRBV6-2/TRBV6-3,CASSCPTGGAYTGELFF,TGTGCCAGCAGTTGCCCGACAGGGGGCGCTTACACCGGGGAGCTGTTTTTT
TRBJ2-7,.,few,TRBV6-2/TRBV6-3,CASVMAVYPYEQYF,TGTGCCAGCGTTATGGCAGTCTACCCCTACGAGCAGTACTTC
TRBJ2-2,TRBD1,many,TRBV12-3/TRBV12-4,CASRPQGALGNTGELFF,TGTGCCAGCAGACCCCAGGGGGCTTTAGGGAACACCGGGGAGCTGTTTTTT
TRBJ2-1,TRBD2,few,TRBV12-3/TRBV12-4,CASSLGALAGGNEQFF,TGTGCCAGCAGTTTAGGCGCACTAGCGGGAGGCAATGAGCAGTTCTTC
TRBJ2-7,.,few,TRBV7-2,CASSLFRGFYEQYF,TGTGCCAGCAGCTTATTCCGGGGGTTCTACGAGCAGTACTTC
TRBJ2-7,.,.,TRBV6-1,CASSYRPSYEQYF,TGTGCCAGCAGTTATAGGCCCTCCTACGAGCAGTACTTC
TRBJ2-7,.,few,TRBV20-1,CSASPHPRGEQYF,TGCAGTGCTAGCCCCCACCCTAGGGGCGAGCAGTACTTC
TRBJ2-5,.,many,TRBV3-1,CASGQLETQYF,TGTGCCAGCGGACAATTAGAGACCCAGTACTTC
TRBJ2-3,TRBD2,few,TRBV7-9,CASSGTSGQLTQYF,TGTGCCAGCAGCGGGACTAGCGGCCAACTTACGCAGTATTTT
TRBJ1-5,.,.,TRBV12-3/TRBV12-4,CASSLQGTGQPQHF,TGTGCCAGCAGTTTACAGGGGACGGGACAGCCCCAGCATTTT
TRBJ2-7,.,few,TRBV20-1,CSAADRYEQYF,TGCAGTGCGGCGGACAGATACGAGCAGTACTTC
TRBJ1-3,.,many,TRBV29-1,CSVESGAGNTIYF,TGCAGCGTTGAATCGGGGGCTGGAAACACCATATATTTT
TRBJ1-5,.,many,TRBV12-3/TRBV12-4,CASSPSGFTTQHF,TGTGCCAGCAGTCCTTCAGGGTTTACGACCCAGCATTTT
TRBJ2-7,TRBD2,.,TRBV20-1,CSARGGTSGTFSYEQYF,TGCAGTGCTAGAGGGGGGACTAGCGGAACATTCTCCTACGAGCAGTACTTC
TRBJ2-7,TRBD1,.,TRBV15,CATSRSSGTGENEQYF,TGTGCCACCAGCAGAAGTTCCGGGACAGGGGAAAACGAGCAGTACTTC
TRBJ2-5,.,.,TRBV7-2,CASSLEGFRETQYF,TGTGCCAGCAGCTTAGAGGGGTTTAGAGAGACCCAGTACTTC
TRBJ2-3,.,many,TRBV18,CASSPRRTPDTQYF,TGTGCCAGCTCACCAAGACGGACTCCAGATACGCAGTATTTT
TRBJ2-3,.,.,TRBV11-3,CASSLGYAQSTDTQYF,TGTGCCAGCAGCTTAGGATATGCACAGAGCACAGATACGCAGTATTTT
TRBJ2-1,TRBD2,.,TRBV7-9,CASSRGTSGSHEQFF,TGTGCCAGCAGCAGGGGGACTAGCGGGAGTCATGAGCAGTTCTTC
TRBJ1-2,.,.,TRBV9,CASSVAGTPRDGYTF,TGTGCCAGCAGCGTAGCCGGGACTCCCAGGGATGGCTACACCTTC
TRBJ2-2,.,.,TRBV11-2,CASSRTAGTGELFF,TGTGCCAGCAGCCGAACTGCGGGAACCGGGGAGCTGTTTTTT
TRBJ2-7,TRBD2,few,TRBV20-1,CSAREWREASYEQYF,TGCAGTGCTAGAGAATGGCGGGAGGCTTCCTACGAGCAGTACTTC
TRBJ2-1,TRBD2,few,TRBV12-3/TRBV12-4,CASSRLAGVQEQFF,TGTGCCAGCAGTCGACTAGCGGGAGTTCAAGAGCAGTTCTTC
TRBJ2-1,TRBD1,.,TRBV18,CASSPPGQGIYNEQFF,TGTGCCAGCTCACCACCGGGACAGGGGATCTACAATGAGCAGTTCTTC